The sequence of this T cell receptor beta chain was determined in a study of Graves' ophthalmopathy and Graves' hyperthyroidism. Study conclusions and caveats: The majority of expanded thyroid clonotypes above 0.001 frequency also occurred in blood.

The study amplified TCR beta CDR3 regions using RNA transcripts. The library came from an HTBI-primed first-round RT-PCR and a second-round multiplex PCR. TCRdb re-called the multiplex PCR reads through MiXCR, storing one row per CDR3 protein. The repertoire holds about 740,000 distinct CDR3 sequences, with 40% as singletons. This clonotype has a count of ten or more. Its specificity is unknown. An end of the junction does not agree with germline; a read error may underlie this. Ophthalmopathy donors' eye disease showed moderate-to-severe activity, CAS of at least 3, NOSPECS of at least 4 and duration under 3 months. Lactation, pregnancy, uncontrolled infections and other autoimmune diseases were all grounds for excluding patients. PBMCs were obtained from 9 to 10 ml of fresh peripheral blood. Sequences were obtained from peripheral blood. This receptor was identified in an adult man with Graves' ophthalmopathy.

As DNA, the CDR3 is TGCGCCAGCAGTAGGGGGACGAACACCGGGGAGCTGTTTTTT. Amino acid sequence: CASSRGTNTGELFF. The chain is built from TRBV25-1 and TRBJ2-2, with D possibly being TRBD1 (6 bases). The CDR3 runs 14 residues. Germline CDR1 reads MGHDK; CDR2 reads SYGVNS.